What follows is one T cell receptor (beta chain) and its context. Its antigen is currently not known. Base qualities were left out, and no much larger clone turns up one base away. Blood samples were collected up to 4 times in the first month after transplant and then at least monthly when available. The source of the sample is a study of graft-versus-host responses after intestinal transplantation (dated by TCRdb to the early 2020s). Looking at the study overall: Recipients received multivisceral, liver-intestinal, or isolated intestinal transplants. Alloreactive clones were identified by sequencing pre-transplant mixed lymphocyte reaction products and comparing them with unstimulated pre-transplant donor and recipient T cells. Rather than being sequenced by the commercial service, samples from a few later patients were sequenced in-house on an Illumina MiSeq and processed with MiXCR. All recipients received anti-thymocyte globulin induction followed by maintenance tacrolimus and steroids for around 3 years. The cohort enrolled fewer than 25 intestinal transplant recipients including one retransplant, and a few patients lacking pretransplant specimens were excluded. After intestinal transplantation, graft-versus-host and host-versus-graft alloreactive T cell clones in the graft, circulation and bone marrow were tracked using bulk TCR-beta CDR3 sequencing. Donor T cell macrochimerism was defined as a peak of at least 4% donor T cells among recipient peripheral blood mononuclear cells. Paper-wide results and their limitations: GvH clones turned up in recipient bone marrow, with some appearing earlier in ileal mucosa or blood, a pattern consistent with an intestinal mucosal origin. High GvH to HvG T cell clonal ratios were observed in the allografts of patients with donor T cell macrochimerism. Early after transplant, declines in HvG clones were associated with peak levels of circulating GvH clones. The relatively low number and heterogeneity of intestinal transplant patients limited the conclusions.

Trimming removed 3 bases from V and 3 bases from J; the gene matches leave 7 bases unexplained. Measured from the cysteine to the phenylalanine, the CDR3 is 15 residues long. Only the CDR3 DNA is retained, 45 bases long and in frame from the first base. The germline V gene gives CDR1 as SGDLS and CDR2 as YYNGEE. Receptor amplification or capture employed the immunoSEQ multiplex PCR assay. High-throughput TCR-beta CDR3 sequencing of genomic DNA from most patients was performed by Adaptive Biotechnologies. In the authors' own workflow: Adaptive's ImmunoSEQ software supplied the TCR sequencing data for more than 15 patients, while MiXCR and VDJtools were used to process a few other patients. CDR3 nucleotide sequences shared between donor and recipient were removed because their origin could not be assigned. At least 2-fold expansion over unstimulated cells and a minimum CFSE-low frequency of 0.002% (template counts) or 0.001% (read counts) were required for clones to be classified as alloreactive. Mappable clones were those detected in sequenced pre-transplant spleen, lymph node, or MLR CFSE-low populations of the donor or recipient. The cumulative frequency of alloreactive clones was calculated as a percentage of all sequences, weighted by copy number. The immuneACCESS repertoire file appears here via TCRdb, limited to in-frame rearrangements. These files lack a portion of the clones; in checked studies, under half of the deficit traces to unresolved V genes, and the cause of the others is not known. The DNA was the basis for D and trimming; V, J and clone size are from that table. The sample table contains roughly 53,000 clones; only one count was recorded for about 89% of them. Roughly 5.5% of the sample belongs to the ten largest clones.

Sample: PBMCs, taken roughly 95 weeks after intestinal transplant. This clonotype originated in a human patient who received an intestinal transplant, so some T cells may come from the graft donor. In this chain, TRBV9 is recombined with TRBJ2-5; TRBD1 matches 8 bases in the middle. The DNA sequence follows: TGTGCCAGCAGCGCTACAGGGGGGATAGAAGAGACCCAGTACTTC. Translated, this is CASSATGGIEETQYF.